The subject of this entry is one T cell receptor beta chain. CDR3 size: 16 residues. Looked up from germline, CDR1 is GTSNPN and CDR2 is SVGIG (reference sequence). J lost 3 bases, V lost 4 bases, and 11 bases had no gene match. This sample is part of a study of ipilimumab plus nivolumab after autologous stem cell transplantation. Study as a whole: A median of roughly eight nivolumab and 5 or 6 ipilimumab doses were given. The DLBCL cohort had primary refractory and relapsed disease, with 18-month progression-free survival of about 86% and 29%.

Checkpoint therapy with ipilimumab 1 mg/kg began 14 to 28 days after transplant. Dosing: nivolumab 3 mg/kg IV, weeks 1, 4, 7, 10, then every two weeks to week 26. Only in-frame clones appear in the TCRdb table, and some are missing; sequencing was by immunoSEQ multiplex PCR. The sample consists of roughly 23,000 clones, just under 75% of them appearing once. The rearrangement joins TRBV30 to TRBJ2-3; 9 bases map to TRBD2. This sample comprised PBMCs, obtained in a trial of ipilimumab plus nivolumab as post-transplant consolidation. This TCR derives from a male donor with diffuse large B-cell lymphoma. This CDR3 is CAWKAGGPSITDTQYF. The CDR3 DNA is TGTGCCTGGAAAGCGGGGGGCCCGAGTATTACAGATACGCAGTATTTT.